One T cell receptor beta chain is described in this entry. This CDR3 region has 14 residues. The J segment lost 3 bases and the V segment lost 4 bases, leaving 5 bases of the junction unmatched. The V gene's germline CDR1 is MNHEY and CDR2 SVGAGI. The data were obtained in a study of blood T cell repertoires in COVID-19. Across the whole study: Acute and convalescent COVID-19 specimens originated in the United States, Italy and Spain. PBMCs, B-cell-depleted T cells, or T cells provided the cDNA or gDNA that made up the material.

Authors' data handling: Scientists estimated how many nucleated cells there were by amplifying reference gene primers. Method: immunoSEQ multiplex PCR; TCRdb's copy keeps in-frame clones and lacks some. V, J and clone size reflect that table, while D and trimming were determined from the DNA. Seen here are 300,000 to 400,000 clones, 90% to 95% observed once, and the top ten hold approximately 3.5%. This clonotype was obtained from a woman between 18 and 29 years old who had recovered from COVID-19. The chain combines TRBV6-5 with TRBJ2-7; TRBD2 aligns across 8 bases. The sequenced sample consisted of peripheral blood. The CDR3: CASSSSGTSYEQYV. The CDR3 DNA follows: TGTGCCAGCAGTTCTTCCGGGACTAGCTACGAGCAGTACGTC.